These 26 T cell receptor beta chains were sequenced from one sample in a study of blood T cells in healthy people across ages (dated by TCRdb to between 2014 and 2016). The method was 5' RACE. TCRdb records Illumina HiSeq 2500 as the sequencer. The second PCR ran for roughly 7 to 12 cycles and used a J-beta primer mix along with a sample-barcoded 5' primer. TCRdb ran its own pipeline on the public reads, namely fastp trimming at Q25 and MiXCR clone calling, and kept in-frame beta chains. Merged by CDR3 protein, the rows form single entries marked with the most common genes and DNA. The sample table shows over a million distinct CDR3 sequences, and 35% to 50% are seen once. The leading ten clones occupy around 18% of the sample. Material: blood. These receptors all stem from a woman aged 55 to 70 in good health.

A single count supports this clonotype. V is TRBV6-6 and J is TRBJ1-6; no clear D. In germline, CDR1 is MNHNY, CDR2 SVGAGI (reference sequence). V was trimmed by 4 bases and J by 13 bases, leaving 11 bases between them. CDR3 length: 12 residues. The CDR3 nucleotides read TGTGCCAGCAGTTCCGGCAGTACTCCCCTCCACTTT. Translating it yields CASSSGSTPLHF.

J is TRBJ1-2 and V is TRBV29-1; D gene uncertain. Germline CDR1 is SQVTM and CDR2 is ANQGSEA. The CDR3 is 12 residues long. Trimming left V 3 bases short and J 8 bases short, with 13 bases between. The CDR3 region is CSVDDTYGGYTF. The DNA for the CDR3 is TGCAGCGTTGATGACACATATGGGGGCTACACCTTC.

This chain uses TRBV15 with TRBJ2-5; D gene uncertain. CDR1 is LNHNV and CDR2 is YYDKDF in the germline V gene (reference sequence). The germline V and J ends were trimmed by 0 bases and 3 bases, with 14 bases remaining between them. The CDR3 has 16 residues. The CDR3 DNA sequence: TGTGCCACCAGCAGAGAGGCCGGCAGGCTTAAAGAGACCCAGTACTTC. Its translation is CATSREAGRLKETQYF.

The chain has TRBV3-1 and TRBJ2-7; D might be TRBD1 (5 bases). Germline CDR1 and CDR2: LGHDT and YNNKEL (reference sequence). The CDR3 extends over 15 amino acids. Trimming took off 1 base at V and 2 bases at J, with 12 bases between the two ends. This chain's CDR3 is CASSQVGRVAYEQYF. The DNA of the CDR3 is TGTGCCAGCAGCCAAGTAGGCAGGGTCGCCTACGAGCAGTACTTC.

This clonotype has a count of ten or more. This rearrangement joins TRBV20-1 to TRBJ2-3; D not certain. The CDR3 totals 13 residues. From germline, CDR1 is DFQATT and CDR2 SNEGSKA (reference sequence). V was shortened by 5 bases and J by 0 bases, with 9 bases between the two germline ends. Here the CDR3 DNA reads TGCAGTGCTGAGCAGACTAGCACAGATACGCAGTATTTT. Its translation is CSAEQTSTDTQYF.

Only a few counts were recorded for this clonotype. The V and J genes are TRBV10-1 and TRBJ2-5; D might be TRBD1 (5 bases). The CDR3 extends over 11 amino acids. The V and J ends lost 11 bases and 3 bases respectively, with 10 bases between them. Germline V gene lookup returns CDR1 WNHNN and CDR2 SYGVQD (reference sequence). Here the CDR3 DNA reads TGCGCCGCCAGGGTCGAAGAGACCCAGTACTTC. It encodes CAARVEETQYF.

The chain joins TRBV6-1 to TRBJ2-3; perhaps D is TRBD1 or TRBD2 (5 bases each). This CDR3 spans 16 amino acids. Trimming took off 10 bases at V and 0 bases at J, with 20 bases between the two ends. Germline assignment: CDR1 MNHNS and CDR2 SASEGT. CDR3 in amino acids: CATGRLTRGSTDTQYF. CDR3 sequence (DNA): TGTGCCACAGGGAGACTAACTCGCGGAAGCACAGATACGCAGTATTTT.

V gene TRBV20-1 combines with J gene TRBJ2-1; D tentatively reads TRBD1 or TRBD2 (5 bases each). Trimming pared 2 bases from V and 6 bases from J, leaving 17 bases between. The CDR3 extends over 15 amino acids. Germline CDR1 is DFQATT and CDR2 is SNEGSKA (reference sequence). The CDR3 nucleotides read TGCAGTGCTAGACGAGGTCGGGACGACCCCAATGAGCAGTTCTTC. This translates into CSARRGRDDPNEQFF.

The rearrangement uses TRBV7-9 and TRBJ2-1; 7 bases line up with TRBD2. Germline-derived CDR1 and CDR2 are SEHNR and FQNEAQ (reference sequence). The CDR3 spans 15 residues. V was clipped by 0 bases and J by 6 bases; unmatched bases: 5. The CDR3 spells CASSLAILAANEQFF. CDR3 nucleotide sequence: TGTGCCAGCAGCTTAGCAATTCTAGCGGCCAATGAGCAGTTCTTC.

The chain recombines TRBV2 with TRBJ1-2; D remains unclear. V was clipped by 3 bases and J by 2 bases, with 7 bases between them. The CDR3 has 13 amino acids. CDR1 is SNHLY, CDR2 FYNNEI, per germline. The CDR3 DNA reads TGTGCCAGCAGTGAGGCCCTCAACTATGGCTACACCTTC. This gives the protein CASSEALNYGYTF. The full variable domain, with the rest looked up from reference TRBV2 and TRBJ1-2, is EPEVTQTPSHQVTQMGQEVILRCVPISNHLYFYWYRQILGQKVEFLVSFYNNEISEKSEIFDDQFSVERPDGSNFTLKIRSTKLEDSAMYFCASSEALNYGYTFGSGTRLTVV.

This clonotype was seen once. The chain carries TRBV3-1 and TRBJ1-5, with D possibly matching TRBD1 (6 bases). Germline V gene lookup returns CDR1 LGHDT and CDR2 YNNKEL (reference sequence). The V end was cut by 0 bases, the J end by 9 bases, with 15 bases between. The CDR3 is 15 residues long. CDR3 amino acids: CASSQDGGGFWPQHF. The CDR3 DNA reads as TGTGCCAGCAGCCAAGATGGAGGGGGGTTCTGGCCCCAGCATTTT.

The chain carries TRBV7-3 and TRBJ2-4; perhaps TRBD1 as D (6 bases). The end of the DNA is better explained by TRBJ2-7, so the J call may be wrong. This CDR3 comprises 15 residues. Germline CDR1 SGHTA, CDR2 FQGTGA. For the CDR3, the DNA is TGTGCCAGCAGCACCGCGGGTGGACAGAACTACGAGCAGTACTTC. It is translated as CASSTAGGQNYEQYF.

The CDR3 here is CSAPGPVGTEAFF. CDR3 DNA sequence: TGCAGTGCACCAGGGCCCGTGGGCACTGAAGCTTTCTTT. V gene TRBV20-1 combines with J gene TRBJ1-1; TRBD1 might be the D (5 bases). The CDR3 spans 13 residues. CDR1 and CDR2 from the germline V gene are DFQATT and SNEGSKA (reference sequence). The V and J ends lost 6 bases and 4 bases respectively, with 15 bases between them.

Only one count was recorded for this clonotype. The V call is TRBV29-1, the J call TRBJ2-3; either TRBD1 or TRBD2 may fit D (5 bases each). Trimming removed 4 bases at V and 4 bases at J, with 12 bases between. Per the germline V gene, CDR1 is SQVTM and CDR2 is ANQGSEA. The CDR3 runs 13 residues. CDR3 residues: CSVGGSGADTQYF. The CDR3 DNA is TGCAGCGTTGGGGGGAGTGGCGCAGATACGCAGTATTTT.

This clonotype was seen a handful of times. The CDR3 DNA reads as TGTGCCAGCAGCGTTTGGGACACCCCCTACGAGCAGTACTTC. Translation gives CASSVWDTPYEQYF. This chain connects TRBV9 to TRBJ2-7; tentative D call: TRBD1 (6 bases). This CDR3 contains 14 residues. V lost 2 bases, J lost 2 bases, and 11 bases lay in between. Germline CDR1 and CDR2: SGDLS and YYNGEE.

The CDR3 loop reads CASSLGQGGRNIQYF. As DNA, the CDR3 is TGTGCCAGCAGTCTGGGACAGGGGGGACGAAACATTCAGTACTTC. The chain has TRBV28 and TRBJ2-4; 11 bases agree with TRBD1. CDR1 MDHEN and CDR2 SYDVKM come from the germline V gene. The V segment lost 5 bases and the J segment 6 bases; nucleotides outside the gene matches: 6. This CDR3 region has 15 residues.

This clonotype came up a few times. V gene TRBV27 combines with J gene TRBJ2-3, with a weak D call TRBD2 (5 bases). CDR3 length: 15 residues. V was pared by 6 bases and J by 2 bases, with 15 bases between. CDR1 and CDR2 from the germline V gene are MNHEY and SMNVEV (reference sequence). The CDR3 DNA is TGTGCCAGCAGCCCCCTTCGGGGATCCACAGATACGCAGTATTTT. This sequence encodes CASSPLRGSTDTQYF.

This clonotype occurred a few times. The chain couples TRBV20-1 to TRBJ2-7; TRBD1 matches at 8 bases. This CDR3 contains 14 residues. CDR1 is DFQATT, CDR2 SNEGSKA, per germline (reference sequence). The V segment lost 6 bases and the J segment 3 bases; nucleotides outside the gene matches: 10. CDR3 bases: TGCAGTGCCCGGCGGACAGGGCGACTCTACGAGCAGTACTTC. As protein: CSARRTGRLYEQYF.

The rearrangement uses TRBV30 and TRBJ2-1; the match to TRBD1 covers 8 bases. This CDR3 region has 13 residues. The germline V gene encodes CDR1 GTSNPN and CDR2 SVGIG (reference sequence). CDR3 nucleotide sequence: TGTGCTCACCGGACAGGGATACGAAATGAGCAGTTCTTC. Protein: CAHRTGIRNEQFF. The whole variable domain, remainder taken from reference TRBV30 and TRBJ2-1, is SQTIHQWPATLVQPVGSPLSLECTVEGTSNPNLYWYRQAAGRGLQLLFYSVGIGQISSEVPQNLSASRPQDRQFILSSKKLLLSDSGFYLCAHRTGIRNEQFFGPGTRLTVL.

The rearrangement joins TRBV15 to TRBJ1-4, with unresolved D. V gave up 0 bases and J gave up 0 bases, with 5 bases separating them. CDR3 size: 15 residues. Germline V CDR1 and CDR2: LNHNV, YYDKDF (reference sequence). The CDR3 nucleotides are TGTGCCACCAGCAGAGAGCCTACAACTAATGAAAAACTGTTTTTT. Amino acids: CATSREPTTNEKLFF.

Many counts were recorded for this clonotype. V gene TRBV7-9 combines with J gene TRBJ2-3; tentative D call: TRBD2 (5 bases). The V gene lost 9 bases and the J gene lost 5 bases, with 12 bases spanning the gap. Germline CDR1 and CDR2: SEHNR and FQNEAQ (reference sequence). The CDR3 contains 12 residues. In DNA, the CDR3 is TGTGCCAGTAGTTCCGGAGGAGATACGCAGTATTTT. The encoded protein is CASSSGGDTQYF. Using reference TRBV7-9 and TRBJ2-3 for the parts outside the CDR3, the full variable domain is DTGVSQNPRHKITKRGQNVTFRCDPISEHNRLYWYRQTLGQGPEFLTYFQNEAQLEKSRLLSDRFSAERPKGSFSTLEIQRTEQGDSAMYLCASSSGGDTQYFGPGTRLTVL.

Many counts were recorded for this clonotype. This may come from a read error, since a much larger clone is one base off. The rearrangement uses TRBV5-1 and TRBJ2-5; 8 nucleotides agree with TRBD1. The J segment lost 11 bases and the V segment lost 4 bases, leaving 16 bases of the junction unmatched. The CDR3 is 15 residues long. Germline CDR1 SGHRS, CDR2 YFSETQ. This chain's CDR3 is CASSDAGGLSNEQYF. The CDR3, as DNA: TGCGCCAGCAGCGACGCAGGGGGCCTTAGCAATGAGCAGTACTTC.

The V gene is TRBV5-6, the J gene TRBJ2-7, with a possible D match to TRBD2 (5 bases). CDR3 length: 12 amino acids. Trimming took off 0 bases at V and 7 bases at J, with 8 bases between the two ends. Germline values: CDR1 SGHDT, CDR2 YYEEEE. CDR3 coding DNA: TGTGCCAGCAGCTTGGTTAGCGAAGAGCAGTACTTC. It specifies CASSLVSEEQYF.

The chain employs TRBV6-5 and TRBJ1-1; D may be TRBD1 (6 bases). This CDR3 region has 17 residues. Deletions cut 2 bases from V and 0 bases from J, with 16 bases between. Germline loops: CDR1 MNHEY, CDR2 SVGAGI. The DNA for the CDR3 is TGTGCCAGCAGTTACGCCCAGACGGACAGCTTGAACACTGAAGCTTTCTTT. Translation gives CASSYAQTDSLNTEAFF.

This clonotype turned up a few times. The chain joins TRBV6-5 to TRBJ1-1, with 7 bases lining up with TRBD1. The V and J ends lost 5 bases and 8 bases, in that order; junction bases with no gene match: 14. The CDR3 loop spans 15 amino acids. Germline loops: CDR1 MNHEY, CDR2 SVGAGI. DNA for the CDR3: TGTGCCAGCAGTCTCTCCCCGGACAGGTCAGCAGAAGCTTTCTTT. Protein product: CASSLSPDRSAEAFF.

Worth noting for this clonotype: One end of the junction does not line up with germline, which may come from a read error. The CDR3 reads CGASGPVAKNIQYF. As DNA, the CDR3 is TGCGGTGCTAGCGGGCCGGTAGCCAAAAACATTCAGTACTTC. The chain couples TRBV20-1 to TRBJ2-4, with 8 positions matching TRBD2. CDR1 DFQATT and CDR2 SNEGSKA come from the germline V gene (reference sequence). The CDR3 covers 14 residues.